This T cell receptor beta chain was retrieved from a study of blood T cells in healthy people across ages. The CDR3 runs to 12 residues. The germline V gene has CDR1 SEHNR and CDR2 FQNEAQ (reference sequence). A J-beta primer mix and a sample-barcoded 5' primer were used in a second PCR of about 6 to 12 cycles. A minimum of 2.5 million CDR3-containing paired-end reads was obtained for each sample. One entry per CDR3 protein, called by TCRdb with MiXCR from the 5' RACE reads. The sample shows about 1.1 million distinct CDR3 sequences, approximately 38% of them seen only once. The chain uses TRBV7-9 and TRBJ2-4; D gene ambiguous. The DNA end lines up better with TRBJ2-5; the J call may be wrong. The sequenced material came from blood. This sequence originates from a man aged 18 to 29 in good health. CDR3 DNA: TGTGCCAGCAGCGCATTGCGAGAGACCCAGTACTTC. This encodes CASSALRETQYF.